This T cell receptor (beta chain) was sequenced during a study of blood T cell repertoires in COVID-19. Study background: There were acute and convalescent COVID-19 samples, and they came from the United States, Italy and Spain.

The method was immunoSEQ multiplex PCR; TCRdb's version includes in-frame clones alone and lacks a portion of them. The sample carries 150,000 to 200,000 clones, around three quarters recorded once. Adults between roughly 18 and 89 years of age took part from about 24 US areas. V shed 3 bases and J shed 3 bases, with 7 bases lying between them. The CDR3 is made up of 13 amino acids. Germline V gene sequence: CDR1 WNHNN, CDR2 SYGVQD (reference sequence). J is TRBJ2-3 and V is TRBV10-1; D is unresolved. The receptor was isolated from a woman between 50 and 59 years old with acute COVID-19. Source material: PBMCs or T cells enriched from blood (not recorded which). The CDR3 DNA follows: TGCGCCAGCAGTGACACTGCGACAGATACGCAGTATTTT. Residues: CASSDTATDTQYF.